This T cell receptor (beta chain) was sequenced for a study of CD8+ T cells in alopecia areata. Study-wide background: Each of the treated patients was given oral tofacitinib, 5 to 10 mg twice daily, for moderate-to-severe alopecia areata. The authors scored treated patients' severity by affected scalp percentage.

Extraction of RNA preceded its reverse transcription into cDNA, which served as the sequencing template. Here immunoSEQ multiplex PCR was the method, and the copy in TCRdb shows in-frame clones only, minus some. This sample has some 200,000 clones, with about 60% found just once. This clone is a singleton in its sample. Its target is not known. The CDR3 covers 17 residues. V lost 0 bases and J 1 base, leaving 15 bases between the germline ends. The germline V gene encodes CDR1 SGHRS and CDR2 YFSETQ. Study results and caveats: Among the top 100, expanded CD8+ clones were significantly decreased by tofacitinib, as was scalp clonality. In blood and scalp, many expanded lesional clones persisted during tofacitinib.

Treatment reported: oral pan-JAK inhibitor, 5-10 mg twice daily. The source is a human donor with alopecia areata. The chain is built from TRBV5-1 and TRBJ2-3, with D maybe TRBD1 (6 bases). The input for sequencing was CD8+ T cells sorted from blood, taken at week 24, from a patient treated with tofacitinib. CDR3 in DNA: TGCGCCAGCAGCTTGGGGAACAGGGAGTGGGGCACAGATACGCAGTATTTT. Translated: CASSLGNREWGTDTQYF.